This passage covers 23 T cell receptor beta chains from one sample sequenced in a study of blood T cell repertoires in COVID-19. The repertoire was sequenced with immunoSEQ multiplex PCR; TCRdb's copy has only in-frame clones and lacks some. In the table there are about 170,000 clones, approximately 86% of which are singletons. Sequenced material: peripheral blood. The origin of the receptors is a woman of 80 years or more with COVID-19, enrolled during active disease.

The gene calls are TRBV18 and TRBJ1-2; D not resolved. CDR1 and CDR2 from the germline V gene are KGHSH and LQKENI. Trimming took off 2 bases at V and 6 bases at J, with 7 bases between the two ends. This CDR3 comprises 12 residues. This CDR3 reads CASSPGRDGYTF. CDR3 DNA sequence: TGTGCCAGCTCACCAGGGCGGGATGGCTACACCTTC.

The chain couples TRBV28 to TRBJ1-4, with 8 bases lining up with TRBD1. The CDR3 extends over 15 amino acids. Germline V CDR1 and CDR2: MDHEN, SYDVKM. With V trimmed by 6 bases and J by 7 bases, 10 bases remained unmatched. In DNA, the CDR3 is TGTGCCAGCAGGCTAGGGTACAGGGGGTTTGAAAAACTGTTTTTT. It specifies CASRLGYRGFEKLFF.

Turning to this clone: At one end the junction does not follow the germline gene, possibly because of a read error. The chain is built from TRBV7-6 and TRBJ1-1, with D maybe TRBD1 (6 bases). Germline-derived CDR1 and CDR2 are SGHVS and FNYEAQ. The CDR3 covers 14 residues. For the CDR3, the DNA is TGTGCCAGCAGCTTGGGGGCTGGGAACCCTGAAGCTTTCTTT. Its translation: CASSLGAGNPEAFF.

The chain employs TRBV6-5 and TRBJ1-5; no firm D call. The CDR3 consists of 13 residues. V shed 7 bases and J shed 3 bases, with 10 bases lying between them. The germline V gene has CDR1 MNHEY and CDR2 SVGAGI. CDR3 DNA: TGTGCCAGCAAGGTGGAGTCCAATCAGCCCCAGCATTTT. It specifies CASKVESNQPQHF.

This chain connects TRBV21-1 to TRBJ2-7; TRBD1, the table's D call, lacks a check against the DNA. TRBV21-1 counts as a pseudogene. This CDR3 region has 11 residues. The CDR3 bases are TGTGCCGGGCCTGGCTCCTACGAGCAGTACTTC. This sequence encodes CAGPGSYEQYF.

The V call is TRBV19, the J call TRBJ2-5; TRBD2 might be the D (5 bases). Trimming cost V 1 base and J 7 bases, with 13 bases left between them. The germline CDR1 and CDR2 sequences are LNHDA and SQIVND (reference sequence). The length of the CDR3 is 14 residues. The CDR3 loop reads CASSIVEGSGTQYF. The CDR3 bases are TGTGCCAGTAGTATAGTAGAAGGGAGCGGGACCCAGTACTTC.

The V and J genes are TRBV28 and TRBJ2-3, with 8 bases that match TRBD2. Germline lookup yields CDR1 MDHEN and CDR2 SYDVKM. The junction had 12 bases not matched to a gene; V was cut back by 10 bases and J by 0 bases. The CDR3 has 16 residues. The DNA of the CDR3 is TGTGCCACCCAGAGATATAGCGGGATTAGCACAGATACGCAGTATTTT. This translates into CATQRYSGISTDTQYF.

This chain's CDR3 is CASRYYGTGVRNEQFF. The CDR3, as DNA: TGTGCCAGCAGATACTACGGGACAGGGGTACGCAATGAGCAGTTCTTC. The gene calls are TRBV2 and TRBJ2-1; 10 bases are a match to TRBD1. The CDR3 extends over 16 amino acids. CDR1 SNHLY and CDR2 FYNNEI come from the germline V gene. Unmatched junction bases numbered 11, after V lost 6 bases and J lost 6 bases.

This rearrangement joins TRBV28 to TRBJ1-2, with unresolved D. Germline loops: CDR1 MDHEN, CDR2 SYDVKM. Trimming cost V 5 bases and J 0 bases, with 13 bases left between them. The CDR3 sequence is 15 residues long. The CDR3 here is CASSTLTDTNYGYTF. CDR3 coding DNA: TGTGCCAGCAGTACTCTCACCGATACTAACTATGGCTACACCTTC.

This rearrangement joins TRBV15 to TRBJ2-7; tentatively, D is TRBD1 (5 bases). The CDR3 runs 13 residues. In germline, CDR1 is LNHNV, CDR2 YYDKDF (reference sequence). V lost 0 bases, J lost 3 bases, and 6 bases lay in between. The CDR3 DNA sequence: TGTGCCACCAGCAGAGACAGGGTCTACGAGCAGTACTTC. It is translated as CATSRDRVYEQYF.

This chain connects TRBV19 to TRBJ1-1; D not certain. This CDR3 region has 14 residues. Germline V CDR1 and CDR2: LNHDA, SQIVND (reference sequence). The V end was cut by 5 bases, the J end by 2 bases, with 12 bases between. The CDR3 DNA is TGTGCCAGTAGTTGGGAGGGCCTAAACACTGAAGCTTTCTTT. Translated: CASSWEGLNTEAFF.

The rearrangement links TRBV11-1 to TRBJ2-1; 14 nucleotides align to TRBD2. Germline V lookup: CDR1 SGHAT, CDR2 FQDESV (reference sequence). This CDR3 comprises 16 residues. Germline trimming cut 7 bases from V and 10 bases from J; bases unmatched to any gene: 12. As DNA, the CDR3 is TGTGCCAGCATCCCCCGAGGGACTAGCGGGAGAGGCGAGCAGTTCTTC. The encoded protein is CASIPRGTSGRGEQFF.

The genes are TRBV5-1 and TRBJ1-5; D call uncertain. V gave up 5 bases and J gave up 5 bases, with 17 bases separating them. The length of the CDR3 is 15 residues. Germline V gene lookup returns CDR1 SGHRS and CDR2 YFSETQ. Written as DNA, the CDR3 is TGCGCCAGCAGTGTAGGCGACTATCCCGATCAGCCCCAGCATTTT. It specifies CASSVGDYPDQPQHF.

V and J are TRBV25-1 and TRBJ1-2, with a possible D match to TRBD1 (5 bases). The CDR3 extends over 14 amino acids. Trimming left V 7 bases short and J 3 bases short, with 15 bases between. CDR1 is MGHDK and CDR2 is SYGVNS in the germline V gene. Here the CDR3 reads CASTSGAGHYGYTF. The DNA for the CDR3 is TGTGCCAGCACCTCCGGGGCGGGGCACTATGGCTACACCTTC.

This chain joins TRBV20-1 and TRBJ2-1; the match to TRBD1 covers 7 bases. Germline V lookup: CDR1 DFQATT, CDR2 SNEGSKA (reference sequence). This CDR3 is 14 amino acids long. J was trimmed by 1 base and V by 3 bases; bases with no gene match: 3. Written as DNA, the CDR3 is TGCAGTGCTAGTGTGGGACAGTCCTACAATGAGCAGTTCTTC. This codes for CSASVGQSYNEQFF.

J is TRBJ1-3 and V is TRBV5-4; 8 positions agree with TRBD1. Germline V gene data show CDR1 as SGHNT and CDR2 as YYREEE (reference sequence). The CDR3 consists of 15 residues. V lost 4 bases to trimming and J lost 1 base; unmatched junction nucleotides: 4. CDR3 DNA: TGTGCCAGCAGCGTCGACAGGGGATCTGGAAACACCATATATTTT. The encoded protein is CASSVDRGSGNTIYF.

V usage is TRBV6-5 and J usage is TRBJ1-1, with 7 nucleotides matching TRBD1. The CDR3 is 14 amino acids. The trim removed 6 bases at V and 0 bases at J, leaving 4 bases unmatched. The V gene's germline CDR1 is MNHEY and CDR2 SVGAGI. CDR3 loop: CASRSGTVNTEAFF. Written as DNA, the CDR3 is TGTGCCAGCAGGTCCGGGACAGTGAACACTGAAGCTTTCTTT.

Of note for this clone: Additional DNA sequences in this sample encode the identical CDR3. V and J are TRBV5-1 and TRBJ2-7; no reliable D call. CDR1 and CDR2 (germline): SGHRS, YFSETQ. Trimming stripped 0 bases from V and 1 base from J, with 8 bases between. The CDR3 loop spans 14 amino acids. CDR3 nucleotides: TGCGCCAGCAGCTTGGAGAGAAGTTCCTACGAGCAGTACTTC. Translation gives CASSLERSSYEQYF.

This clone was observed a single time. The V and J genes are TRBV28 and TRBJ1-1; 8 nucleotides align to TRBD1. The ends lost 3 bases at V and 1 base at J; junction bases unmatched: 16. CDR3 size: 19 residues. Germline-derived CDR1 and CDR2 are MDHEN and SYDVKM. CDR3 nucleotide sequence: TGTGCCAGCAGTTTTTCCAGGGGGCGCGGAGGATTCGGGAACACTGAAGCTTTCTTT. Protein sequence: CASSFSRGRGGFGNTEAFF. The complete variable domain, with remaining parts taken from reference TRBV28 and TRBJ1-1, reads DVKVTQSSRYLVKRTGEKVFLECVQDMDHENMFWYRQDPGLGLRLIYFSYDVKMKEKGDIPEGYSVSREKKERFSLILESASTNQTSMYLCASSFSRGRGGFGNTEAFFGQGTRLTVV.

This clone occurred a few times. The CDR3 loop is CASSEQYSYEQYF. The DNA of the CDR3 is TGTGCCAGCAGTGAGCAGTACTCCTACGAGCAGTACTTC. The chain joins TRBV6-1 to TRBJ2-7; D gene unclear. Looked up from germline, CDR1 is MNHNS and CDR2 is SASEGT. Trimming removed 3 bases at V and 0 bases at J, with 6 bases between. This CDR3 spans 13 amino acids.

This clone has just one count. CDR3 amino acids: CASSFMGTPEVTFF. The DNA of the CDR3 is TGTGCCAGCAGTTTCATGGGGACTCCAGAGGTGACGTTCTTC. This chain joins TRBV27 and TRBJ2-1; D perhaps matches TRBD2 (6 bases). The CDR3 length is 14 residues. Trimming removed 3 bases from V and 15 bases from J, with 21 bases in between. CDR1 and CDR2 (germline): MNHEY, SMNVEV (reference sequence).

V usage is TRBV11-3 and J usage is TRBJ2-4; 12 positions match TRBD2. This CDR3 region has 17 residues. Germline lookup yields CDR1 SGHNT and CDR2 YENEEA. J was trimmed by 0 bases and V by 0 bases; bases with no gene match: 0. CDR3: CASSLEGLAGAKNIQYF. The CDR3 DNA sequence: TGTGCCAGCAGCTTAGAGGGACTAGCGGGAGCCAAAAACATTCAGTACTTC.

This chain joins TRBV3-1 (or the pseudogene TRBV3-2) and TRBJ2-7; 7 nucleotides line up with TRBD1. The CDR3 totals 16 residues. Trimming took 1 base from V and 4 from J; bases not matched to a gene: 10. Germline lookup yields CDR1 LGHDT and CDR2 YNNKEL (reference sequence). CDR3 DNA sequence: TGTGCCAGCAGCCAAGCCGAAGGGGGCAGGGGGTACGAGCAGTACTTC. This sequence encodes CASSQAEGGRGYEQYF.